These T cell receptor beta chains were read from a single sample in a study of T-cell reconstitution after alpha-beta-depleted transplantation in children. One entry per CDR3 protein results from TCRdb running MiXCR on the PCR reads. The sample includes about 310,000 distinct CDR3 sequences, approximately 23% of them seen just once. Sequencing used PBMCs, mostly from graft donor cells, obtained 180 days after TCRalphabeta/CD19-depleted stem cell transplant. These receptors all come from a male patient younger than 18 who had a stem cell transplant for acute lymphoblastic leukemia, so the T cells may come from the graft donor. CDR3s include the opening cysteine and the closing phenylalanine or tryptophan. D genes are given only for firm matches. Not all rows give a size; the values are once, few, many and, for expanded clones, a class.

NA | few | TRBJ1-5 | TRBV6-1 | CASSLLEQINQPQHF | TGTGCCAGCAGCCTCCTAGAACAGATTAATCAGCCCCAGCATTTT
NA | few | TRBJ2-7 | TRBV15 | CATSRGLDRKDNEQYF | TGTGCCACCAGCAGGGGTCTAGACAGGAAGGATAACGAGCAGTACTTC
NA | NA | TRBJ2-1 | TRBV12-3/TRBV12-4 | CASSLQRSSYNEQFF | TGTGCCAGCAGTTTACAGCGCAGCTCCTACAATGAGCAGTTCTTC
NA | few | TRBJ2-7 | TRBV2 | CASPAEGGEGYEQYF | TGTGCCTCCCCAGCAGAAGGGGGAGAGGGTTACGAGCAGTACTTC
NA | NA | TRBJ2-1 | TRBV5-1 | CASSLVPTYNEQFF | TGCGCCAGCAGCTTGGTTCCAACCTACAATGAGCAGTTCTTC
NA | NA | TRBJ1-2 | TRBV4-1 | CASSRPLSVYGYTF | TGCGCCAGCAGCCGGCCCCTCTCGGTCTATGGCTACACCTTC
NA | many | TRBJ1-2 | TRBV5-1 | CASSLVADYGYTF | TGCGCCAGCAGCTTGGTGGCAGACTATGGCTACACCTTC
NA | NA | TRBJ2-7 | TRBV4-1 | CASSHRDGSYEQYF | TGCGCCAGCAGCCACCGGGACGGATCCTACGAGCAGTACTTC
TRBD2 | many | TRBJ2-7 | TRBV7-8 | CASSISGNSYEQYF | TGTGCCAGCAGCATTAGCGGGAACTCCTACGAGCAGTACTTC
NA | NA | TRBJ2-7 | TRBV11-2 | CASSGVANEQYF | TGTGCCAGCAGCGGGGTGGCGAATGAGCAGTACTTC
NA | few | TRBJ2-3 | TRBV2 | CASNGASATTDTQYF | TGTGCCAGCAATGGGGCTAGCGCAACCACAGATACGCAGTATTTT
TRBD1 | many | TRBJ1-2 | TRBV7-8 | CASSPRWQGADYGYTF | TGTGCCAGCAGCCCACGGTGGCAGGGGGCAGACTATGGCTACACCTTC
NA | few | TRBJ1-1 | TRBV2 | CASSESPRRAAFF | TGTGCCAGCAGTGAATCCCCACGCAGGGCCGCTTTCTTT
TRBD2 | NA | TRBJ2-1 | TRBV5-8 | CASSYPGLVIGNEQFF | TGTGCCAGCAGCTACCCGGGACTAGTGATCGGCAATGAGCAGTTCTTC